This T cell receptor beta chain was documented in a study of OX40 agonist ivuxolimab in advanced cancers. Study background: Cancers in dose escalation were hepatocellular, melanoma, renal cell and head and neck.

In germline, CDR1 is SNHLY, CDR2 FYNNEI. The CDR3 has 15 amino acids. General observations from the study: Fewer expanded clones were found on average in CD4+ than in CD8+ T cells.

The protocol was immunoSEQ multiplex PCR, while the TCRdb copy is restricted to in-frame clones and leaves out a portion. The sample carries tens of thousands of clones, over 65% recorded once. As concerns this clone: Its antigen is unknown.

The chain combines TRBV2 with TRBJ2-7; a weak D match, TRBD2 (5 bases). Near its end, the DNA agrees better with TRBJ2-5, so the J call may be wrong. This receptor was identified in an adult with an advanced solid tumor such as melanoma, head and neck, liver or kidney cancer. Material: CD4+ or CD8+ T cells sorted from blood, obtained in a trial of the OX40 agonist ivuxolimab. The DNA of the CDR3 is TGTGCCAGCAGTGAAATCGGGGAAGCCCAAGAGACCCAGTACTTC. Translation: CASSEIGEAQETQYF.